This paragraph covers one T cell receptor (beta chain) sequence. TCRdb redid the calling of the RT-PCR reads with MiXCR, one entry per CDR3 protein. Counted here are about 680,000 distinct CDR3 sequences, approximately 15% occurring once; the ten biggest clones make up 3% to 4.5%. The germline gives CDR1 SGHAT, CDR2 FQNNGV. The V gene lost 5 bases and the J gene lost 6 bases, with 23 bases spanning the gap. The CDR3 has 16 amino acids. The chain joins TRBV11-2 to TRBJ2-7; weak D call: TRBD2 (6 bases). This receptor was identified in a female donor in good health, serving as a healthy control. The sequencing sample was made of memory CD4+ T cells from blood. The CDR3 here is CASSPRTTSRGREQYF. The CDR3 DNA reads TGTGCCAGCAGCCCCCGGACTACATCGAGAGGGCGCGAGCAGTACTTC.